These 20 T cell receptor beta chains were sequenced from one sample in a study of beta chain features in type 1 diabetes. Sequencing targeted expressed TCRB transcripts, as all isolated RNA had been reverse transcribed. This table comes from immunoSEQ multiplex PCR, and its TCRdb copy is limited to in-frame clones, with some not included. The sample shows 500,000 to 800,000 clones, roughly an eighth of them seen only once. These receptors are not linked to any known antigen. Broader study findings: Significant though moderate, a shortening of TCRB CDR3s appeared in all four CD4+ subsets of Type 1 diabetes patients.

Sequencing used naive CD4+ T cells from blood. These receptor sequences come from a man aged 25-40 years with type 1 diabetes.

As DNA, the CDR3 is TGTGCCAGCAGCAACCTACAGGGTCCTCAAGAGACCCAGTACTTC. Amino acids: CASSNLQGPQETQYF. V usage is TRBV5-6 and J usage is TRBJ2-5; tentative D call: TRBD1 (6 bases). Trimming removed 4 bases at V and 2 bases at J, with 15 bases between. Germline assignment: CDR1 SGHDT and CDR2 YYEEEE. The CDR3 loop spans 15 amino acids.

Only a few counts were recorded for this clone. J is TRBJ1-2 and V is TRBV4-3; 11 bases match TRBD1. CDR3 length equals 13 residues. Losses at the gene ends were 8 bases for V and 6 bases for J; bases not matched to a gene: 5. From germline, CDR1 is LGHNA and CDR2 YSLEER. The CDR3 nucleotides are TGCGCCAGCGGATTGGGACAGGGGGATGGCTACACCTTC. As protein: CASGLGQGDGYTF.

The V call is TRBV7-2, the J call TRBJ1-4; 9 positions match TRBD1. CDR3 size: 15 residues. V trimming: 6 bases; J trimming: 5 bases; junction bases outside the gene matches: 7. CDR1 SGHTA and CDR2 FQGNSA come from the germline V gene. The CDR3 loop reads CASRETGGTNEKLFF. CDR3 DNA: TGTGCCAGCAGGGAAACAGGGGGCACAAATGAAAAACTGTTTTTT.

This clone was picked up a small number of times. This chain uses TRBV11-3 with TRBJ2-1; the D is unclear. Germline V gives CDR1 SGHNT, CDR2 YENEEA. V gave up 2 bases and J gave up 5 bases, with 4 bases separating them. This CDR3 has 12 amino acids. The CDR3 is CASSLKDNEQFF. In nucleotides, the CDR3 is TGTGCCAGCAGCTTAAAGGACAATGAGCAGTTCTTC.

This clone was counted between two and nine times. The V gene is TRBV29-1, the J gene TRBJ2-7, with D maybe TRBD1 (6 bases). CDR1 and CDR2 (germline): SQVTM, ANQGSEA. The CDR3 runs to 13 residues. Trimming stripped 7 bases from V and 3 bases from J, with 16 bases between. CDR3 coding DNA: TGCAGCGCTCGACAGGACCTTAACTACGAGCAGTACTTC. Residues: CSARQDLNYEQYF.

This chain connects TRBV4-2 to TRBJ1-1; D might be TRBD1 (5 bases). The CDR3 runs to 13 residues. V lost 4 bases to trimming and J lost 4 bases, with 10 bases between them. Germline CDR1 reads LGHNA; CDR2 reads YNFKEQ. In DNA, the CDR3 is TGTGCCAGCAGCCCTTCAGGGTTCACTGAAGCTTTCTTT. Translation: CASSPSGFTEAFF.

This clone came up a few times. CDR3 coding DNA: TGTGCCAGCTCAGAGCGCCCCTCTAGCACAGATACGCAGTATTTT. Its translation: CASSERPSSTDTQYF. The chain recombines TRBV18 with TRBJ2-3, with D unresolved. The CDR3 runs 15 residues. The germline CDR1 and CDR2 sequences are KGHSH and LQKENI. V dropped 5 bases and J dropped 0 bases, with 12 bases sitting between them.

On this clone itself: Other DNA sequences in the sample encode the same CDR3. The chain carries TRBV29-1 and TRBJ1-1, with D possibly being TRBD1 (5 bases). CDR3 length: 10 residues. V gave up 6 bases and J gave up 3 bases, with 5 bases separating them. CDR1 is SQVTM and CDR2 is ANQGSEA in the germline V gene. The CDR3, as DNA: TGCAGCGTGGGGGACACTGAAGCTTTCTTT. Its protein product is CSVGDTEAFF.

The chain links TRBV11-1 to TRBJ2-2; 11 bases align to TRBD1. V was pared by 5 bases and J by 4 bases, with 0 bases of the junction left unmatched. This CDR3 contains 14 residues. Germline loops: CDR1 SGHAT, CDR2 FQDESV (reference sequence). The CDR3 bases are TGTGCCAGCAGCGGGACAGGGGGCACCGGGGAGCTGTTTTTT. This translates into CASSGTGGTGELFF.

V usage is TRBV29-1 and J usage is TRBJ1-5; D gene uncertain. The CDR3 is made up of 13 amino acids. V was pared by 4 bases and J by 4 bases, with 11 bases between. Per germline, CDR1 SQVTM and CDR2 ANQGSEA. In DNA, the CDR3 is TGCAGCGTTGGCCCAAATAGAAATCAGCCCCAGCATTTT. It is translated as CSVGPNRNQPQHF. The whole variable domain, remainder taken from reference TRBV29-1 and TRBJ1-5, is SAVISQKPSRDICQRGTSLTIQCQVDSQVTMMFWYRQQPGQSLTLIATANQGSEATYESGFVIDKFPISRPNLTFSTLTVSNMSPEDSSIYLCSVGPNRNQPQHFGDGTRLSIL.

This clone occurred a few times. The chain uses TRBV7-2 and TRBJ2-6; D is perhaps TRBD1 or TRBD2 (6 bases each). With 7 bases removed from V and 4 bases from J, the gap between germline ends came to 17 bases. Germline loops: CDR1 SGHTA, CDR2 FQGNSA. The CDR3 length is 16 residues. CDR3 amino acids: CASTENGGAGANVLTF. DNA of the CDR3: TGTGCCAGCACCGAGAACGGGGGCGCCGGGGCCAACGTCCTGACTTTC.

V and J are TRBV2 and TRBJ2-2; the match to TRBD1 covers 9 bases. This CDR3 is 15 amino acids long. J gave up 5 bases and V 7 bases, and 8 bases lay outside the gene matches. Per the germline V gene, CDR1 is SNHLY and CDR2 is FYNNEI. The CDR3 loop reads CASNEGQGGTGELFF. CDR3 nucleotides: TGTGCCAGCAATGAGGGACAGGGTGGAACCGGGGAGCTGTTTTTT.

This clone was seen a handful of times. The chain couples TRBV6-5 to TRBJ2-7; D uncertain. The germline V and J ends were trimmed by 6 bases and 4 bases, with 19 bases remaining between them. Germline V CDR1 and CDR2: MNHEY, SVGAGI. CDR3 size: 15 residues. The CDR3 sequence is CASRPEQNRFYEQYF. The CDR3 coding sequence is TGTGCCAGCAGACCTGAACAAAACCGGTTTTACGAGCAGTACTTC.

The V and J genes are TRBV5-4 and TRBJ1-2, with TRBD1 matching over 12 bases. Germline lookup yields CDR1 SGHNT and CDR2 YYREEE (reference sequence). The J segment lost 4 bases and the V segment lost 0 bases, leaving 13 bases of the junction unmatched. The CDR3 loop spans 19 amino acids. The CDR3 is CASSLALAGQGALSYGYTF. The CDR3 DNA reads TGTGCCAGCAGCTTGGCCCTAGCGGGACAGGGGGCGCTTAGCTATGGCTACACCTTC.

The chain links TRBV30 to TRBJ2-5; no firm D call. The CDR3 has 12 residues. Trimming shortened V by 5 bases and J by 0 bases, and 7 bases separated the two germline ends. CDR1 GTSNPN and CDR2 SVGIG come from the germline V gene (reference sequence). The CDR3 region has the DNA TGTGCCTGGGGACGCTACCAAGAGACCCAGTACTTC. This encodes CAWGRYQETQYF.

The V call is TRBV7-9, the J call TRBJ2-1; weak D call: TRBD1 (5 bases). V was shortened by 5 bases and J by 5 bases, with 13 bases between the two germline ends. The CDR3 contains 14 residues. CDR1 and CDR2 (germline): SEHNR, FQNEAQ (reference sequence). In DNA, the CDR3 is TGTGCCAGCAGCCTAACCCAGGGTAACAATGAGCAGTTCTTC. It yields the protein CASSLTQGNNEQFF.

The chain carries TRBV7-8 and TRBJ2-2; TRBD1 matches 10 bases. Per germline, CDR1 SGHVS and CDR2 FQNEAQ. V gave up 2 bases and J gave up 3 bases; unmatched junction bases: 3. This CDR3 is 16 amino acids long. CDR3 nucleotides: TGTGCCAGCAGCTTATCTGGGACAGGGGACACCGGGGAGCTGTTTTTT. It translates to CASSLSGTGDTGELFF.

A few counts support this clone. The chain carries TRBV4-1 and TRBJ2-5; tentative D call: TRBD2 (5 bases). V gave up 1 base and J gave up 2 bases, with 8 bases separating them. Germline assignment: CDR1 MGHRA and CDR2 YSYEKL. This CDR3 is built from 14 residues. CDR3 DNA sequence: TGCGCCAGCAGCCAAGGAGGGCCTCAAGAGACCCAGTACTTC. Translated: CASSQGGPQETQYF.

V and J are TRBV5-1 and TRBJ1-1; a weak D match, TRBD1 (6 bases). V dropped 8 bases and J dropped 4 bases, with 18 bases sitting between them. Looked up from germline, CDR1 is SGHRS and CDR2 is YFSETQ. This CDR3 is 14 amino acids long. CDR3 DNA sequence: TGCGCCAGTAAACAGGGTGTCGGGAGCACTGAAGCTTTCTTT. Protein: CASKQGVGSTEAFF.

This clone was seen only a few times. This chain uses TRBV7-2 with TRBJ2-5; D not certain. From germline, CDR1 is SGHTA and CDR2 FQGNSA. Between the trimmed V and J ends, which lost 1 base and 5 bases, there was a span of 11 bases. The CDR3 covers 14 residues. The CDR3 DNA reads TGTGCCAGCAGCTTAGAGGCTCGCGCCGAGACCCAGTACTTC. Residues: CASSLEARAETQYF.